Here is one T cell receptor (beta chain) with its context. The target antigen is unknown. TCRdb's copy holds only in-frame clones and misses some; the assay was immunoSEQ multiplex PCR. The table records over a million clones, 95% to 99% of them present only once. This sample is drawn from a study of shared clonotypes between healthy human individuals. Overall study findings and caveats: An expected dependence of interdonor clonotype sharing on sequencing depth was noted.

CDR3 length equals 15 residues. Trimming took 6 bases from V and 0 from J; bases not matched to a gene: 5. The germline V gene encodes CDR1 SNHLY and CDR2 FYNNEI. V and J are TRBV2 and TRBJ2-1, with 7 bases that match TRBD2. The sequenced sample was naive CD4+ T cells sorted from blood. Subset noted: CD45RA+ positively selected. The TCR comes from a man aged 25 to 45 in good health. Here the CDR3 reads CASRGGSLSYNEQFF. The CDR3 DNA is TGTGCCAGCAGGGGCGGGAGCCTCTCCTACAATGAGCAGTTCTTC. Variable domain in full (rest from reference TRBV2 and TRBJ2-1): EPEVTQTPSHQVTQMGQEVILRCVPISNHLYFYWYRQILGQKVEFLVSFYNNEISEKSEIFDDQFSVERPDGSNFTLKIRSTKLEDSAMYFCASRGGSLSYNEQFFGPGTRLTVL.